What follows describes a single T cell receptor beta chain. This clone has a handful of counts. No antigen is known for it. One base away there is no much larger clone; base qualities are not given. CDR1 and CDR2, per the germline V gene (reference sequence), are LNHDA and SQIVND. The CDR3 holds 15 amino acids from the cysteine to the phenylalanine. Only the CDR3 DNA stays, 45 bases, in frame from base 1. Germline trimming: 5 bases from V, 5 bases from J; junction bases outside gene matches: 12. This sample is drawn from a study of blood T cell repertoires in COVID-19 (dated by TCRdb to 2019 to 2021). General notes on the study: Collaborator samples came from the United States, Italy and Spain and covered acute and convalescent phases of COVID-19. Sample metadata almost always included a de-identified subject ID, COVID-19 status, age in years and sex. Samples came from the ongoing ImmuneRACE study (first 160 participants) plus 1,254 subjects from 6 global collaborators. The repertoires were made available in a free public database intended to serve as a resource for research on the immune response to SARS-CoV-2. Deeply sampled blood TCRbeta repertoires from subjects exposed to, actively infected with, or recovered from COVID-19 were included in the dataset. The material from the prospective study consisted of cDNA or gDNA derived from T cells, B-cell-depleted T cells, or PBMCs. Where HLA class I and class II types were available, the types were taken from metadata supplied by the sample provider, not from assay-based typing. Study-wide findings and limitations: The amount of clinical and demographic metadata varied by source and participant and was provided uncurated.

The immunoSEQ Assay, a bias-controlled multiplex PCR, was used to amplify TCRbeta CDR3 regions from genomic DNA. The published analysis was carried out like this. Nucleated cell counts per sample were estimated from amplification of reference gene primers within the assay. To quantify the absolute abundance of each unique TCRbeta CDR3 rearrangement, sequence reads were collapsed and filtered. For each sample, productive Simpson clonality was calculated as the square root of Simpson's diversity index over productive rearrangements. This is the immuneACCESS table as TCRdb keeps it, with only in-frame sequences that have V and J called. A part of the clones is gone; compared with another copy, unresolved V genes explain less than half, and the rest is unexplained. Clone size and V and J calls were adopted from that table, with D and trimming inferred from the DNA. The sample table contains about 440,000 clones; only one count was recorded for about 92% of them. The ten top clones hold 0.55% to 0.75% of the sample.

Enrolling through a virtual design, the prospective study's participants ranged in age from roughly 18 to 89 years and lived across around 25 United States geographic areas. In the prospective study, participants were assigned to cohorts based on the clinical history participants reported in a screening survey and a study questionnaire. ImmuneRACE Cohort 3 recovered participants were defined by two consecutive negative NP/OP PCR tests, healthcare professional clearance, or symptom resolution. Mobile phlebotomists in the prospective study collected whole blood, serum and a nasopharyngeal or oropharyngeal swab from every participant. Participants in the prospective study had the option to provide additional blood draws and questionnaires over an approximately 2-month period. Before DNA extraction, prospective study blood samples were shipped either frozen or at room temperature.

Recombination connected TRBV19 to TRBJ2-7, with 7 bases matching TRBD2. The source is a man aged 18 to 29 who had recovered from COVID-19. Input material: PBMCs or T cells enriched from blood (not recorded which). The bases read TGTGCCAGTAGTCCAGAAGGACTAGTTAGCCACGAGCAGTACTTC. Its translation reads: CASSPEGLVSHEQYF.